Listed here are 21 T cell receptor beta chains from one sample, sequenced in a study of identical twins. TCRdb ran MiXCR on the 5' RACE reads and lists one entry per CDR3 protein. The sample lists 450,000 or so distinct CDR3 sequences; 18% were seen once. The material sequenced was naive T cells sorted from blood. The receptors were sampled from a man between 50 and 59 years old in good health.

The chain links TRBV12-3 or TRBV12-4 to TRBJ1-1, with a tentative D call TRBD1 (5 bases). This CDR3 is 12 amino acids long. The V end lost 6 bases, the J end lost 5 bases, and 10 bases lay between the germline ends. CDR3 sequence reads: CASRGLETEAFF. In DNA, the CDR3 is TGTGCCAGCAGGGGACTTGAAACTGAAGCTTTCTTT.

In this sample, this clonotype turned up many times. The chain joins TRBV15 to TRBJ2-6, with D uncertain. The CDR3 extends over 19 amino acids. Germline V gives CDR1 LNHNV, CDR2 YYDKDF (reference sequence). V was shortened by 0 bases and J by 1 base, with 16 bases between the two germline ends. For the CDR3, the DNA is TGTGCCACCAGCAGAGATGGCGAAGTAGTTTTATCTGGGGCCAACGTCCTGACTTTC. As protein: CATSRDGEVVLSGANVLTF. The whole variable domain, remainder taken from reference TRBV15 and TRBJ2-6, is DAMVIQNPRYQVTQFGKPVTLSCSQTLNHNVMYWYQQKSSQAPKLLFHYYDKDFNNEADTPDNFQSRRPNTSFCFLDIRSPGLGDTAMYLCATSRDGEVVLSGANVLTFGAGSRLTVL.

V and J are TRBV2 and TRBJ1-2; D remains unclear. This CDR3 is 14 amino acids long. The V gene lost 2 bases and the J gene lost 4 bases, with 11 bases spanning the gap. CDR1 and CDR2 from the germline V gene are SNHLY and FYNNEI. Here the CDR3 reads CASSEPGEIYGYTF. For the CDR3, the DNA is TGTGCCAGCAGTGAACCGGGAGAAATCTATGGCTACACCTTC.

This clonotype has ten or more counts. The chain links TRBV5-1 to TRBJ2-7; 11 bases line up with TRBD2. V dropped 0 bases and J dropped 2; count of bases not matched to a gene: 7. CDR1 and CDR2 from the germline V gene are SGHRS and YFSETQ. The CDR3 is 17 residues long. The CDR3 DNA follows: TGCGCCAGCAGCTTGGTCGCCGGGACTAGCGGAACCTACGAGCAGTACTTC. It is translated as CASSLVAGTSGTYEQYF.

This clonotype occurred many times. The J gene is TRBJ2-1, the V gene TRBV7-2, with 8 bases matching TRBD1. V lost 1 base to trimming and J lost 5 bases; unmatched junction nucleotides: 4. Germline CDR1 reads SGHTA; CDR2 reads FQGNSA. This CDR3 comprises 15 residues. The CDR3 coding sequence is TGTGCCAGCAGCTTAGGGGACAGGAGACACAATGAGCAGTTCTTC. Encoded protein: CASSLGDRRHNEQFF.

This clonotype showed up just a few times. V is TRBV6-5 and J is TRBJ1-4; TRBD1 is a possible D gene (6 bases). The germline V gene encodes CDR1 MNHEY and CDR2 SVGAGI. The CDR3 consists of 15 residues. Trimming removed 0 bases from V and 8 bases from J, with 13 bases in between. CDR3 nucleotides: TGTGCCAGCAGTTACTCTTCCAGGGGCGGCGAAAAACTGTTTTTT. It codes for CASSYSSRGGEKLFF.

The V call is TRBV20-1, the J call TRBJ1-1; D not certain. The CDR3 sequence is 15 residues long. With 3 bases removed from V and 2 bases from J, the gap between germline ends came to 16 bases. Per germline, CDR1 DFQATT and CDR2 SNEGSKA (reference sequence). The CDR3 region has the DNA TGCAGTGCTAGTTCGGCGCTTGGTGGCAACACTGAAGCTTTCTTT. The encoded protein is CSASSALGGNTEAFF.

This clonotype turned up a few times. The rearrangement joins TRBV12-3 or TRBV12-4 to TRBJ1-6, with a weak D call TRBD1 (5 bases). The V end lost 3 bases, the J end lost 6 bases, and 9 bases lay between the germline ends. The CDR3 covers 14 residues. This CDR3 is CASSLGGPNSPLHF. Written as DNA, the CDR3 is TGTGCCAGCAGTTTGGGGGGTCCTAATTCACCCCTCCACTTT.

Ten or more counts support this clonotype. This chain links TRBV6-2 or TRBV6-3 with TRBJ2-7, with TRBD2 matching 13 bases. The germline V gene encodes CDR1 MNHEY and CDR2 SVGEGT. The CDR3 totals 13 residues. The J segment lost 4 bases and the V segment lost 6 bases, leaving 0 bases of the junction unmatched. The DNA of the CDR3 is TGTGCCAGCAGACTAGCGGGAGGGTACGAGCAGTACTTC. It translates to CASRLAGGYEQYF.

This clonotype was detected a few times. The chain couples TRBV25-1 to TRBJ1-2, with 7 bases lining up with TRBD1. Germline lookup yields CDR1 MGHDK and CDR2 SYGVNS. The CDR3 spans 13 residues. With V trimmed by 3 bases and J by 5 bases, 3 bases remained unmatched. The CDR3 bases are TGTGCCAGCAGTGAGGGGGACAGATATGGCTACACCTTC. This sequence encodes CASSEGDRYGYTF.

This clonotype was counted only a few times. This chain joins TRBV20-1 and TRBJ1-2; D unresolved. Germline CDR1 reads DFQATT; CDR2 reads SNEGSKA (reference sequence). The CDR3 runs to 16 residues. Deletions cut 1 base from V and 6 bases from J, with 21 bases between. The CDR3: CSARVSDRGNRDGYTF. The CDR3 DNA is TGCAGTGCTAGAGTTTCCGACCGAGGGAATCGGGATGGCTACACCTTC.

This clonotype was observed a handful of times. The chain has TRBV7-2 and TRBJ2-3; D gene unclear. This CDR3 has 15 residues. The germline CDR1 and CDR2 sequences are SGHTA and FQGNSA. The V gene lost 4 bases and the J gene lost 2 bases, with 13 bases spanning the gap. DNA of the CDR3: TGTGCCAGCAGCTCGACGGCCTATTTCACAGATACGCAGTATTTT. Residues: CASSSTAYFTDTQYF.

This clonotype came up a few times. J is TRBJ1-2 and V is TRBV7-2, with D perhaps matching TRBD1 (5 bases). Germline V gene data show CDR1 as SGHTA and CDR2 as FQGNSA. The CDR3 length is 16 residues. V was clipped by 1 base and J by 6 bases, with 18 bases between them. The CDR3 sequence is CASSLDAGTSLNGYTF. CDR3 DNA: TGTGCCAGCAGCTTAGATGCGGGGACGTCGCTCAATGGCTACACCTTC.

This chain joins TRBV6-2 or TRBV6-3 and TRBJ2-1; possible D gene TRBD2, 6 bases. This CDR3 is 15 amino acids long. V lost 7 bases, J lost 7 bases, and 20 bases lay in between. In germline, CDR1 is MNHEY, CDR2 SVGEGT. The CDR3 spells CASTLLARERNEQFF. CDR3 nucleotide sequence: TGTGCCAGCACCCTTCTAGCGAGGGAGAGAAATGAGCAGTTCTTC.

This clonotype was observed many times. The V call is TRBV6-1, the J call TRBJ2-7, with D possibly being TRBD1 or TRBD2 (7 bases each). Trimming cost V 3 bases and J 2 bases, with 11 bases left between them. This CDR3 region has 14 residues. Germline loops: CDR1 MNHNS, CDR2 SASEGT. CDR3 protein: CASSDRGGPYEQYF. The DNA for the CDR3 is TGTGCCAGCAGTGACAGGGGGGGTCCCTACGAGCAGTACTTC.

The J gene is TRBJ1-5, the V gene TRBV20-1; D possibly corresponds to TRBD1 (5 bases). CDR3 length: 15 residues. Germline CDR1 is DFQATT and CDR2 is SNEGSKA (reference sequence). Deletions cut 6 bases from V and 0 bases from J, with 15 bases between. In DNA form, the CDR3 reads TGCAGTGCCCTTCAAGACAGTTATAGCAATCAGCCCCAGCATTTT. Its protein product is CSALQDSYSNQPQHF.

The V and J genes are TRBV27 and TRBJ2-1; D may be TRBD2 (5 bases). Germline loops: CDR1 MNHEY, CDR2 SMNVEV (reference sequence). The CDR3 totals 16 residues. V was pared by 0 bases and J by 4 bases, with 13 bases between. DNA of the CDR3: TGTGCCAGCAGTTTATCGACTAACATCCTTTACAATGAGCAGTTCTTC. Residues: CASSLSTNILYNEQFF.

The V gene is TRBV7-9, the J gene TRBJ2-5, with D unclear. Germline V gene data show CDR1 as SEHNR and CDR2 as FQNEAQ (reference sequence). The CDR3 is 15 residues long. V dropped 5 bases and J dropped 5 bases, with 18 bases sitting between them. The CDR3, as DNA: TGTGCCAGCAGCGGTACCGGGCCCTCCGGGGAGACCCAGTACTTC. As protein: CASSGTGPSGETQYF. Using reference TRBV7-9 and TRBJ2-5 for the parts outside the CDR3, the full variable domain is DTGVSQNPRHKITKRGQNVTFRCDPISEHNRLYWYRQTLGQGPEFLTYFQNEAQLEKSRLLSDRFSAERPKGSFSTLEIQRTEQGDSAMYLCASSGTGPSGETQYFGPGTRLLVL.

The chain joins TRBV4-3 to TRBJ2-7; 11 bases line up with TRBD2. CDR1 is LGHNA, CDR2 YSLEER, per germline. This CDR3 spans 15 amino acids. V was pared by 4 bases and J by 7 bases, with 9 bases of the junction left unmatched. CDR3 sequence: CASSPLAGGPGEQYF. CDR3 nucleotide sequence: TGCGCCAGCAGCCCTTTAGCGGGAGGGCCGGGGGAGCAGTACTTC.

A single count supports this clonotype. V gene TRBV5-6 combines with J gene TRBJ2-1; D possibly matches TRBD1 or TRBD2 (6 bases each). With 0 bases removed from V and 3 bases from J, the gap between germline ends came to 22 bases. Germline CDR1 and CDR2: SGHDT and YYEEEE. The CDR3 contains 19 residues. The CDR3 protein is CASSLAGAAKGDNYNEQFF. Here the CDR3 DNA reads TGTGCCAGCAGCTTGGCGGGGGCCGCCAAGGGGGATAACTACAATGAGCAGTTCTTC.

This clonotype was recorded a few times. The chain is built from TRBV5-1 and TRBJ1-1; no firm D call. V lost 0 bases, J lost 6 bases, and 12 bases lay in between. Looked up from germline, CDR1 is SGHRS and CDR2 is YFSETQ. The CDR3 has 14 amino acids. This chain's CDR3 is CASSLEVSASEAFF. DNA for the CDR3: TGCGCCAGCAGCTTGGAAGTTTCGGCATCTGAAGCTTTCTTT. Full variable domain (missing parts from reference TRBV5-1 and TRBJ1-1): KAGVTQTPRYLIKTRGQQVTLSCSPISGHRSVSWYQQTPGQGLQFLFEYFSETQRNKGNFPGRFSGRQFSNSRSEMNVSTLELGDSALYLCASSLEVSASEAFFGQGTRLTVV.